This TCR beta chain was identified in a study of spatial heterogeneity in lung cancer (dated 2019 in TCRdb). About the study as a whole: Donors were 72 patients with early-stage, untreated non-small cell lung cancer from the lung TRACERx cohort. Follow-up PBMC samples were sequenced whenever available, and the median time to follow-up was around two years after resection. Beta-chain transcripts were consistently detected in greater numbers than alpha-chain transcripts, which likely reflected higher beta-chain transcript abundance. In the raw uncorrected reads, each unique combination of TCR and UMI appeared on average more than ten times. TCR alpha and beta repertoires were quantitatively compared across multiple tumor regions, matched nontumor lung and blood in non-small cell lung cancer. TCR repertoire features were related to nonsynonymous mutation counts determined by whole-exome sequencing of tumor tissue. At surgery, both alpha and beta chains were TCR-sequenced in 220 tumor regions, approximately 64 matched nontumor lung samples and a few dozen PBMC samples. Beyond this particular receptor, the publication reports: Additional single-cell paired TCR alpha and beta sequencing was considered necessary to confirm, at a functional level, the hypothesis that regional TCRs recognize regional mutations. Comparisons of baseline and follow-up blood repertoires included only 14 to 15 patients. Ubiquitous expanded tumor TCRs were detected in blood more often at tumor resection than at routine follow-up.

Receptor amplification or capture employed 5' RACE. Data came from a NextSeq 500. To allow correction of PCR and sequencing errors, the TCR library protocol tagged every TCR cDNA molecule with a unique molecular identifier. Per the original workflow: TCR identification, UMI-based error correction and CDR3 extraction were all carried out with Decombinator tools. TCRs above a frequency of 2 per 1,000, corresponding to the top 1% of the tumor frequency distribution, were defined as expanded. Renyi diversity was calculated using the R vegan package after each repertoire was subsampled 100 times to 5,000 TCRs. CDR3 similarity networks were built from amino acid triplet string-kernel similarity, with CDR3s being connected when pairwise similarity was above 0.82. TCRdb reprocessed the public reads (quality trimming at Q25 with fastp, clone calling with MiXCR) and kept in-frame beta chains. Entries that share a CDR3 protein sequence are merged under the most common genes and DNA. Here the V and J calls rest on TCRdb's processing, not on the authors' analysis. For this sample the table gives tens of thousands of distinct CDR3 sequences, of which roughly 8.9% were detected only once. The ten largest clonotypes hold approximately 2% of the sample.

The CDR3 runs 13 residues from the cysteine to the phenylalanine. Of the read, only the CDR3 DNA is kept; its 39 bases are in frame from base 1. V loses 5 bases, J loses 6 bases, and the germline ends lie 10 bases apart. Per the germline V gene (reference sequence), SEHNR is the CDR1 and FQNEAQ is the CDR2. In light of the paper, this sample's time point label describes: blood at routine non-recurrence follow-up after resection. TCR sequencing used whole RNA extracted from tumor and nontumor lung tissue, or from cryopreserved PBMC samples, without cell sorting. Only patients for whom sufficient RNA was available from at least two tumor regions were selected for TCR sequencing. Concerning this clonotype itself: There is no known antigen for this receptor. No base quality values were provided; no much bigger clone lies one nucleotide off.

Recombination linked TRBV7-9 to TRBJ2-2; no D gene can be assigned with confidence. Sequenced material: PBMCs, taken at follow-up. The receptor was derived from a female donor with early-stage non-small cell lung cancer. The nucleotide sequence reads as follows: TGTGCCAGCAGCCATCCGCTGGCCGGGGAGCTGTTTTTT. This is translated as CASSHPLAGELFF.